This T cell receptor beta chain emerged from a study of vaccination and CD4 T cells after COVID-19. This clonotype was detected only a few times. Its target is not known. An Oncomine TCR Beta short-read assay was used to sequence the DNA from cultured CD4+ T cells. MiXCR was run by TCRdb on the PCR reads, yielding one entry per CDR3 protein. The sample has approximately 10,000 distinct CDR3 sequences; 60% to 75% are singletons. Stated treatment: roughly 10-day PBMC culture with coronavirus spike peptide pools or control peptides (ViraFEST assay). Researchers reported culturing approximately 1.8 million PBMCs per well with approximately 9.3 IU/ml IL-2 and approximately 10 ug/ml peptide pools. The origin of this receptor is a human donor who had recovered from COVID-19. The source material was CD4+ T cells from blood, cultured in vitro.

The CDR3 is CASRGNTEAFF. CDR3 bases: TGTGCCAGTAGAGGGAACACTGAAGCTTTCTTT. The genes are TRBV19 and TRBJ1-1; no clear D. V was cut by 6 bases and J by 1 base, with 3 bases left in between. The CDR3 consists of 11 residues. Germline lookup yields CDR1 LNHDA and CDR2 SQIVND (reference sequence).